A selection of T cell receptor beta chains follows, all from one sample in a study of T cell changes during pregnancy in multiple sclerosis. Data came from immunoSEQ multiplex PCR; TCRdb stores just in-frame clones and leaves some out. The sample records 70,000 to 95,000 clones, around 93% being singletons. This specimen consisted of peripheral blood, obtained in the second trimester of pregnancy. The receptors were sampled from a female donor in good health, enrolled as a control in a pregnancy study. CDR3s include the opening cysteine and the closing phenylalanine or tryptophan. D genes are given only for firm matches. Not every row has a clone size; where given, it reads once, few, many or a size class.

>TRBD2|TRBV27|TRBJ2-7|NA
TGTGCCAGCAGTTGGGGAGGGACTTTGAGCTACGAGCAGTACTTC
CASSWGGTLSYEQYF
>NA|TRBV19|TRBJ1-5|NA
TGTGCCAGTAGTATAGTATCCAGAAACAATCAGCCCCAGCATTTT
CASSIVSRNNQPQHF
>TRBD1|TRBV4-1|TRBJ1-1|few
TGCGCCAGCAGCCAAACGGACAGGGCGAACACTGAAGCTTTCTTT
CASSQTDRANTEAFF
>TRBD2|TRBV7-8|TRBJ2-3|NA
TGTGCCAGCAGAGGTAGCGGGAGCCTCCAGAGCACAGATACGCAGTATTTT
CASRGSGSLQSTDTQYF
>NA|TRBV15|TRBJ1-4|NA
TGTGCCACCAGCAGAGATTGGGGAGGGAATGAAAAACTGTTTTTT
CATSRDWGGNEKLFF
>NA|TRBV28|TRBJ1-2|NA
TGTGCCAGCAGTTTAAAATTGACTTCCCGACAGCATATCTGGGTAGGCTACACCTTC
CASSLKLTSRQHIWVGYTF
>NA|TRBV7-2|TRBJ1-1|NA
TGTGCCAGCAGCTTAATCGGCAGGGGAACTGAAGCTTTCTTT
CASSLIGRGTEAFF
>TRBD1|TRBV7-2|TRBJ1-6|NA
TGTGCCAGCAGCAGGGGGACAGGGGGCTTTTCACCCCTCCACTTT
CASSRGTGGFSPLHF
>TRBD1|TRBV5-1|TRBJ1-1|once
TGCGCCAGCAGCTCTTCACAGGGGGACACTGAAGCTTTCTTT
CASSSSQGDTEAFF
>NA|TRBV5-1|TRBJ2-1|NA
TGCGCCAGCAGCTTGGCAGGGAATGAGCAGTTCTTC
CASSLAGNEQFF
>NA|TRBV25-1|TRBJ1-5|NA
TGTGCCAGCAGTGAATACGGGGGACCCCAGCATTTT
CASSEYGGPQHF
>NA|TRBV13|TRBJ1-2|NA
TGTGCCAGCAGCAACTTCCCCCAGGGGAAGAGGCTCTATGGCTACACCTTC
CASSNFPQGKRLYGYTF
>TRBD1|TRBV5-1|TRBJ2-5|NA
TGCGCCAGCAGCTTACAGGGGGCATGGGAGACCCAGTACTTC
CASSLQGAWETQYF
>NA|TRBV5-4|TRBJ2-7|NA
TGTGCCAGCAGCTTGGAATTAGCTGACGAGCAGTACTTC
CASSLELADEQYF
>NA|TRBV15|TRBJ1-5|few
TGTGCCACCAGGGTGGCAGGCGAGAGCAATCAGCCCCAGCATTTT
CATRVAGESNQPQHF
>NA|TRBV4-2|TRBJ2-3|NA
TGTGCCAGCAGCCGGAGGAGCCAGAGCACAGATACGCAGTATTTT
CASSRRSQSTDTQYF
>NA|TRBV4-3|TRBJ1-1|NA
TGCGCCAGCAGCCGAAGTGCATCAGGGGCGAGGGACACTGAAGCTTTCTTT
CASSRSASGARDTEAFF
>TRBD1|TRBV7-2|TRBJ1-5|NA
TGTGCCAGCAGCTCCCAGGGGGCCGCTAGTCAGCCCCAGCATTTT
CASSSQGAASQPQHF
>NA|TRBV11-3|TRBJ1-1|NA
TGTGCCAGCAGCTTAGATCGGGGAACTGAAGCTTTCTTT
CASSLDRGTEAFF
>TRBD1|TRBV15|TRBJ2-7|NA
TGTGCCACCAGCAGGGACCGTGGGACAGGCTCCTACGAGCAGTACTTC
CATSRDRGTGSYEQYF
>NA|TRBV19|TRBJ1-6|NA
TGTGCCAGTAGCAGTAGGACTTATAATTCACCCCTCCACTTT
CASSSRTYNSPLHF
>TRBD1|TRBV2|TRBJ2-7|NA
TGTGCCAGCACAAGCGACAGGGGTGGGAACGAGCAGTACTTC
CASTSDRGGNEQYF